These 28 T cell receptor beta chains share one sample of origin, sequenced in a study of T cell repertoires in cytomegalovirus infection. Antigen specificity for these receptors is unknown. TCRdb processed the reads anew with MiXCR; each CDR3 protein has one entry. The table includes roughly 920,000 distinct CDR3 sequences, about a third detected once. The source was cultured CD8+ T cells from PBMCs, collected from culture after CMV antigen stimulation. Source of these receptors: a human donor in good health (CMV status not recorded). Some clones in this sample may be carry-over from other donors' samples.

This clonotype was observed a few times. This chain links TRBV4-1 with TRBJ2-5; D might be TRBD2 (7 bases). The CDR3 sequence is 18 residues long. Trimming took off 0 bases at V and 4 bases at J, with 21 bases between the two ends. Germline loops: CDR1 MGHRA, CDR2 YSYEKL. The CDR3 DNA reads TGCGCCAGCAGCCAAGAAACTTCCCGAGGGGGGGTAGGAGAGACCCAGTACTTC. This translates into CASSQETSRGGVGETQYF.

V and J are TRBV5-4 and TRBJ1-1; possible D gene TRBD1, 6 bases. The germline CDR1 and CDR2 sequences are SGHNT and YYREEE (reference sequence). CDR3 length: 13 residues. Trimming took off 6 bases at V and 4 bases at J, with 13 bases between the two ends. The CDR3 coding sequence is TGTGCCAGCAAGGATCAAGGGGGCACTGAAGCTTTCTTT. Its protein is CASKDQGGTEAFF.

In this sample, this clonotype turned up many times. The chain employs TRBV6-2 or TRBV6-3 and TRBJ1-5, with TRBD1 as a possible D gene (6 bases). V was trimmed by 5 bases and J by 3 bases, leaving 11 bases between them. Germline loops: CDR1 MNHEY, CDR2 SVGEGT. The CDR3 runs 14 residues. The CDR3 nucleotides are TGTGCCAGCAGTCGGACAGCTATCAATCAGCCCCAGCATTTT. Amino acid sequence: CASSRTAINQPQHF.

The genes are TRBV27 and TRBJ1-1, with a possible D match to TRBD1 (5 bases). From germline, CDR1 is MNHEY and CDR2 SMNVEV (reference sequence). The CDR3 contains 13 residues. With 6 bases removed from V and 3 bases from J, the gap between germline ends came to 11 bases. CDR3 nucleotide sequence: TGTGCCAGCAGCTGGGACGGGGACACTGAAGCTTTCTTT. The encoded protein is CASSWDGDTEAFF.

The table lists this clonotype with many counts. The chain has TRBV7-6 and TRBJ2-2; the match to TRBD1 covers 8 bases. Trimming at V came to 0 bases and at J to 3 bases, leaving 0 bases not matched to a gene. Looked up from germline, CDR1 is SGHVS and CDR2 is FNYEAQ. The CDR3 covers 15 residues. CDR3 loop: CASSLATGDTGELFF. DNA of the CDR3: TGTGCCAGCAGCTTAGCGACAGGGGACACCGGGGAGCTGTTTTTT.

This clonotype was observed many times. The chain combines TRBV27 with TRBJ1-5; D might be TRBD1 (6 bases). The V end was cut by 6 bases, the J end by 2 bases, with 8 bases between. This CDR3 has 13 residues. Germline V gene lookup returns CDR1 MNHEY and CDR2 SMNVEV (reference sequence). The CDR3 region has the DNA TGTGCCAGCAGCCGGACAGGCAATCAGCCCCAGCATTTT. Translation: CASSRTGNQPQHF.

The sample holds a few counts of this clonotype. J is TRBJ2-5 and V is TRBV4-2; D is possibly TRBD1 (5 bases). This CDR3 spans 14 amino acids. The germline V gene encodes CDR1 LGHNA and CDR2 YNFKEQ. V lost 0 bases, J lost 1 base, and 6 bases lay in between. Here the CDR3 DNA reads TGTGCCAGCAGCCAAGAAGGGGTCCAAGAGACCCAGTACTTC. Amino acids: CASSQEGVQETQYF.

J is TRBJ2-2 and V is TRBV10-3; unclear D gene. The CDR3 runs 16 residues. The V gene's germline CDR1 is ENHRY and CDR2 SYGVKD. Trimming pared 0 bases from V and 0 bases from J, leaving 8 bases between. Here the CDR3 reads CAISESPASNTGELFF. CDR3 sequence (DNA): TGTGCCATCAGTGAGTCCCCAGCCTCGAACACCGGGGAGCTGTTTTTT.

The chain recombines TRBV6-1 with TRBJ2-2; 16 nucleotides agree with TRBD2. From germline, CDR1 is MNHNS and CDR2 SASEGT. Germline trimming cut 5 bases from V and 9 bases from J; bases unmatched to any gene: 6. This CDR3 is built from 16 residues. CDR3: CASSFGTSGGARELFF. The CDR3 bases are TGTGCCAGCAGTTTCGGGACTAGCGGGGGGGCCAGGGAGCTGTTTTTT.

This clonotype was seen a few times. The V and J genes are TRBV4-1 and TRBJ2-7; 10 nucleotides align to TRBD2. The CDR3 covers 17 residues. V lost 0 bases, J lost 7 bases, and 12 bases stayed unmatched. Germline-derived CDR1 and CDR2 are MGHRA and YSYEKL. This chain's CDR3 is CASSQDAAGGLGGEQYF. CDR3 sequence (DNA): TGCGCCAGCAGCCAAGATGCAGCGGGGGGGCTGGGTGGGGAGCAGTACTTC.

This clonotype has only a few counts. The CDR3 sequence: CASSFGGVYREQTQYF. In DNA form, the CDR3 reads TGTGCCAGCAGCTTTGGTGGAGTTTATAGGGAACAGACCCAGTACTTC. The chain uses TRBV5-8 and TRBJ2-5; D gene ambiguous. Germline CDR1 reads SGHTS; CDR2 reads YDEGEE. CDR3 size: 16 residues. Trimming left V 2 bases short and J 6 bases short, with 20 bases between.

This chain joins TRBV14 and TRBJ1-1; D is undetermined. CDR1 and CDR2 from the germline V gene are SGHDN and FVKESK. The CDR3 runs 17 residues. V shed 0 bases and J shed 1 base, with 15 bases lying between them. CDR3 sequence reads: CASSQDQLATRNTEAFF. CDR3 bases: TGTGCCAGCAGCCAAGATCAGTTGGCCACCCGGAACACTGAAGCTTTCTTT.

This clonotype was seen only once. This chain joins TRBV20-1 and TRBJ1-1; no clear D gene. Germline V gene lookup returns CDR1 DFQATT and CDR2 SNEGSKA (reference sequence). This CDR3 spans 12 amino acids. Trimming shortened V by 1 base and J by 3 bases, and 6 bases separated the two germline ends. The CDR3 sequence: CSARGMDTEAFF. The CDR3 bases are TGCAGTGCTAGAGGGATGGACACTGAAGCTTTCTTT.

This clonotype was seen many times. This chain uses TRBV7-9 with TRBJ2-1, with D unclear. The CDR3 length is 8 residues. V gave up 7 bases and J gave up 10 bases, with 2 bases separating them. The V gene's germline CDR1 is SEHNR and CDR2 FQNEAQ (reference sequence). The chain's CDR3 is CASKEQFF. The CDR3 DNA is TGTGCCAGCAAAGAGCAGTTCTTC.

The rearrangement uses TRBV7-9 and TRBJ1-4; D might be TRBD1 (5 bases). This CDR3 comprises 17 residues. Germline values: CDR1 SEHNR, CDR2 FQNEAQ (reference sequence). The V gene lost 0 bases and the J gene lost 2 bases, with 13 bases spanning the gap. CDR3 DNA: TGTGCCAGCAGCTTAGCGCTAATCAGGGACACTAATGAAAAACTGTTTTTT. Translated: CASSLALIRDTNEKLFF.

The chain recombines TRBV9 with TRBJ1-2; D is ambiguous. Trimming removed 0 bases at V and 1 base at J, with 13 bases between. The CDR3 spans 16 residues. In germline, CDR1 is SGDLS, CDR2 YYNGEE. CDR3 in amino acids: CASSVGGSGFNYGYTF. The CDR3 region has the DNA TGTGCCAGCAGCGTAGGAGGTTCCGGATTTAACTATGGCTACACCTTC. Filled out from reference TRBV9 and TRBJ1-2, the complete variable domain reads DSGVTQTPKHLITATGQRVTLRCSPRSGDLSVYWYQQSLDQGLQFLIQYYNGEERAKGNILERFSAQQFPDLHSELNLSSLELGDSALYFCASSVGGSGFNYGYTFGSGTRLTVV.

V usage is TRBV7-8 and J usage is TRBJ2-2; TRBD2 matches 8 bases. Per the germline V gene, CDR1 is SGHVS and CDR2 is FQNEAQ. The CDR3 extends over 16 amino acids. V was clipped by 5 bases and J by 0 bases; unmatched bases: 5. CDR3 protein: CASSPVAGSNTGELFF. DNA of the CDR3: TGTGCCAGCAGCCCCGTAGCGGGGTCGAACACCGGGGAGCTGTTTTTT.

This chain joins TRBV6-2 or TRBV6-3 and TRBJ2-7, with 7 bases matching TRBD2. Germline V gene lookup returns CDR1 MNHEY and CDR2 SVGEGT. The CDR3 is 14 residues long. The V and J ends lost 5 bases and 7 bases, in that order; junction bases with no gene match: 11. CDR3 in DNA: TGTGCCAGCAGTACGCGACTAGCCGTCATTGAGCAGTACGTC. It translates to CASSTRLAVIEQYV.

The chain is built from TRBV11-2 and TRBJ1-1; TRBD1 aligns across 7 bases. CDR1 SGHAT and CDR2 FQNNGV come from the germline V gene. The CDR3 extends over 17 amino acids. V trimming: 5 bases; J trimming: 0 bases; junction bases outside the gene matches: 12. Here the CDR3 DNA reads TGTGCCAGCAGCCTCTGGGATTACAGGGGCATGAACACTGAAGCTTTCTTT. Amino acids: CASSLWDYRGMNTEAFF.

Regarding this clonotype: A much larger clone differs from this one at a single base, so this may be a read error. J is TRBJ2-1 and V is TRBV7-6, with TRBD2 matching over 11 bases. Germline loops: CDR1 SGHVS, CDR2 FNYEAQ. The CDR3 is 16 residues long. CDR3 sequence reads: CANSPLVAGGLVEQFF. CDR3 DNA: TGTGCCAACAGCCCCCTAGTAGCGGGGGGGCTGGTTGAGCAGTTCTTC.

The table lists this clonotype with a few counts. V usage is TRBV4-3 and J usage is TRBJ1-6; D unclear. The CDR3 loop spans 15 amino acids. Germline V lookup: CDR1 LGHNA, CDR2 YSLEER. Trimming stripped 1 base from V and 6 bases from J, with 10 bases between. The CDR3 bases are TGCGCCAGCAGCCAAGTTAGGCGGATTAATTCACCCCTCCACTTT. Its protein is CASSQVRRINSPLHF.

This clonotype was seen a handful of times. The CDR3 DNA is TGTGCCAGCAGGCAGAGGGGGGAGTTGGATGAAAAACTGTTTTTT. As protein: CASRQRGELDEKLFF. The genes are TRBV2 and TRBJ1-4; perhaps TRBD1 as D (6 bases). This CDR3 spans 15 amino acids. Trimming cost V 6 bases and J 6 bases, with 17 bases left between them. CDR1 is SNHLY, CDR2 FYNNEI, per germline. Looking up the rest from reference TRBV2 and TRBJ1-4 gives the full variable domain: EPEVTQTPSHQVTQMGQEVILRCVPISNHLYFYWYRQILGQKVEFLVSFYNNEISEKSEIFDDQFSVERPDGSNFTLKIRSTKLEDSAMYFCASRQRGELDEKLFFGSGTQLSVL.

The chain employs TRBV27 and TRBJ1-5; perhaps TRBD1 as D (5 bases). Deletions cut 5 bases from V and 7 bases from J, with 12 bases between. The CDR3 has 13 amino acids. The germline CDR1 and CDR2 sequences are MNHEY and SMNVEV (reference sequence). In DNA, the CDR3 is TGTGCCAGCAGTAAGGGGCTGGCCCAGCCCCAGCATTTT. It encodes CASSKGLAQPQHF.

In this sample, this clonotype turned up many times. J is TRBJ1-2 and V is TRBV7-9; 8 positions match TRBD1. CDR3 length: 11 amino acids. Germline assignment: CDR1 SEHNR and CDR2 FQNEAQ (reference sequence). CDR3: CAQGGIYGYTF. The CDR3 nucleotides read TGTGCACAGGGGGGGATCTATGGCTACACCTTC.

In its sample, this clonotype was seen a few times. The chain uses TRBV11-2 and TRBJ2-1; 9 bases line up with TRBD2. This CDR3 contains 14 residues. V dropped 6 bases and J dropped 7; count of bases not matched to a gene: 7. CDR1 and CDR2 (germline): SGHAT, FQNNGV. As DNA, the CDR3 is TGTGCCAGCAGAAAGCGGGGGGCGCAAAATGAGCAGTTCTTC. Residues: CASRKRGAQNEQFF.

The chain carries TRBV27 and TRBJ1-1, with TRBD1 as a possible D gene (5 bases). The germline gives CDR1 MNHEY, CDR2 SMNVEV (reference sequence). The CDR3 covers 16 residues. Trimming shortened V by 0 bases and J by 0 bases, and 11 bases separated the two germline ends. CDR3 sequence reads: CASSLSQGRVNTEAFF. The CDR3, as DNA: TGTGCCAGCAGTTTATCCCAGGGCAGGGTGAACACTGAAGCTTTCTTT.

In this sample, this clonotype turned up many times. The J gene is TRBJ1-6, the V gene TRBV10-2, with a weak D call TRBD1 (6 bases). Germline assignment: CDR1 WSHSY and CDR2 SAAADI. This CDR3 region has 12 residues. The ends were cut back, 8 bases at V and 10 bases at J, with 12 bases in the middle. The DNA of the CDR3 is TGCGCCAGCGGAAGGGGGTGGTCACCCCTCCACTTT. Protein product: CASGRGWSPLHF.

This rearrangement joins TRBV24-1 to TRBJ2-3, with TRBD1 identical over 10 bases. Trimming at V came to 4 bases and at J to 5 bases, leaving 11 bases not matched to a gene. CDR1 KGHDR and CDR2 SFDVKD come from the germline V gene. The CDR3 contains 17 residues. CDR3 in amino acids: CATSDSGQGGIQDTQYF. In DNA, the CDR3 is TGTGCCACCAGTGACTCCGGACAGGGGGGGATCCAAGATACGCAGTATTTT.